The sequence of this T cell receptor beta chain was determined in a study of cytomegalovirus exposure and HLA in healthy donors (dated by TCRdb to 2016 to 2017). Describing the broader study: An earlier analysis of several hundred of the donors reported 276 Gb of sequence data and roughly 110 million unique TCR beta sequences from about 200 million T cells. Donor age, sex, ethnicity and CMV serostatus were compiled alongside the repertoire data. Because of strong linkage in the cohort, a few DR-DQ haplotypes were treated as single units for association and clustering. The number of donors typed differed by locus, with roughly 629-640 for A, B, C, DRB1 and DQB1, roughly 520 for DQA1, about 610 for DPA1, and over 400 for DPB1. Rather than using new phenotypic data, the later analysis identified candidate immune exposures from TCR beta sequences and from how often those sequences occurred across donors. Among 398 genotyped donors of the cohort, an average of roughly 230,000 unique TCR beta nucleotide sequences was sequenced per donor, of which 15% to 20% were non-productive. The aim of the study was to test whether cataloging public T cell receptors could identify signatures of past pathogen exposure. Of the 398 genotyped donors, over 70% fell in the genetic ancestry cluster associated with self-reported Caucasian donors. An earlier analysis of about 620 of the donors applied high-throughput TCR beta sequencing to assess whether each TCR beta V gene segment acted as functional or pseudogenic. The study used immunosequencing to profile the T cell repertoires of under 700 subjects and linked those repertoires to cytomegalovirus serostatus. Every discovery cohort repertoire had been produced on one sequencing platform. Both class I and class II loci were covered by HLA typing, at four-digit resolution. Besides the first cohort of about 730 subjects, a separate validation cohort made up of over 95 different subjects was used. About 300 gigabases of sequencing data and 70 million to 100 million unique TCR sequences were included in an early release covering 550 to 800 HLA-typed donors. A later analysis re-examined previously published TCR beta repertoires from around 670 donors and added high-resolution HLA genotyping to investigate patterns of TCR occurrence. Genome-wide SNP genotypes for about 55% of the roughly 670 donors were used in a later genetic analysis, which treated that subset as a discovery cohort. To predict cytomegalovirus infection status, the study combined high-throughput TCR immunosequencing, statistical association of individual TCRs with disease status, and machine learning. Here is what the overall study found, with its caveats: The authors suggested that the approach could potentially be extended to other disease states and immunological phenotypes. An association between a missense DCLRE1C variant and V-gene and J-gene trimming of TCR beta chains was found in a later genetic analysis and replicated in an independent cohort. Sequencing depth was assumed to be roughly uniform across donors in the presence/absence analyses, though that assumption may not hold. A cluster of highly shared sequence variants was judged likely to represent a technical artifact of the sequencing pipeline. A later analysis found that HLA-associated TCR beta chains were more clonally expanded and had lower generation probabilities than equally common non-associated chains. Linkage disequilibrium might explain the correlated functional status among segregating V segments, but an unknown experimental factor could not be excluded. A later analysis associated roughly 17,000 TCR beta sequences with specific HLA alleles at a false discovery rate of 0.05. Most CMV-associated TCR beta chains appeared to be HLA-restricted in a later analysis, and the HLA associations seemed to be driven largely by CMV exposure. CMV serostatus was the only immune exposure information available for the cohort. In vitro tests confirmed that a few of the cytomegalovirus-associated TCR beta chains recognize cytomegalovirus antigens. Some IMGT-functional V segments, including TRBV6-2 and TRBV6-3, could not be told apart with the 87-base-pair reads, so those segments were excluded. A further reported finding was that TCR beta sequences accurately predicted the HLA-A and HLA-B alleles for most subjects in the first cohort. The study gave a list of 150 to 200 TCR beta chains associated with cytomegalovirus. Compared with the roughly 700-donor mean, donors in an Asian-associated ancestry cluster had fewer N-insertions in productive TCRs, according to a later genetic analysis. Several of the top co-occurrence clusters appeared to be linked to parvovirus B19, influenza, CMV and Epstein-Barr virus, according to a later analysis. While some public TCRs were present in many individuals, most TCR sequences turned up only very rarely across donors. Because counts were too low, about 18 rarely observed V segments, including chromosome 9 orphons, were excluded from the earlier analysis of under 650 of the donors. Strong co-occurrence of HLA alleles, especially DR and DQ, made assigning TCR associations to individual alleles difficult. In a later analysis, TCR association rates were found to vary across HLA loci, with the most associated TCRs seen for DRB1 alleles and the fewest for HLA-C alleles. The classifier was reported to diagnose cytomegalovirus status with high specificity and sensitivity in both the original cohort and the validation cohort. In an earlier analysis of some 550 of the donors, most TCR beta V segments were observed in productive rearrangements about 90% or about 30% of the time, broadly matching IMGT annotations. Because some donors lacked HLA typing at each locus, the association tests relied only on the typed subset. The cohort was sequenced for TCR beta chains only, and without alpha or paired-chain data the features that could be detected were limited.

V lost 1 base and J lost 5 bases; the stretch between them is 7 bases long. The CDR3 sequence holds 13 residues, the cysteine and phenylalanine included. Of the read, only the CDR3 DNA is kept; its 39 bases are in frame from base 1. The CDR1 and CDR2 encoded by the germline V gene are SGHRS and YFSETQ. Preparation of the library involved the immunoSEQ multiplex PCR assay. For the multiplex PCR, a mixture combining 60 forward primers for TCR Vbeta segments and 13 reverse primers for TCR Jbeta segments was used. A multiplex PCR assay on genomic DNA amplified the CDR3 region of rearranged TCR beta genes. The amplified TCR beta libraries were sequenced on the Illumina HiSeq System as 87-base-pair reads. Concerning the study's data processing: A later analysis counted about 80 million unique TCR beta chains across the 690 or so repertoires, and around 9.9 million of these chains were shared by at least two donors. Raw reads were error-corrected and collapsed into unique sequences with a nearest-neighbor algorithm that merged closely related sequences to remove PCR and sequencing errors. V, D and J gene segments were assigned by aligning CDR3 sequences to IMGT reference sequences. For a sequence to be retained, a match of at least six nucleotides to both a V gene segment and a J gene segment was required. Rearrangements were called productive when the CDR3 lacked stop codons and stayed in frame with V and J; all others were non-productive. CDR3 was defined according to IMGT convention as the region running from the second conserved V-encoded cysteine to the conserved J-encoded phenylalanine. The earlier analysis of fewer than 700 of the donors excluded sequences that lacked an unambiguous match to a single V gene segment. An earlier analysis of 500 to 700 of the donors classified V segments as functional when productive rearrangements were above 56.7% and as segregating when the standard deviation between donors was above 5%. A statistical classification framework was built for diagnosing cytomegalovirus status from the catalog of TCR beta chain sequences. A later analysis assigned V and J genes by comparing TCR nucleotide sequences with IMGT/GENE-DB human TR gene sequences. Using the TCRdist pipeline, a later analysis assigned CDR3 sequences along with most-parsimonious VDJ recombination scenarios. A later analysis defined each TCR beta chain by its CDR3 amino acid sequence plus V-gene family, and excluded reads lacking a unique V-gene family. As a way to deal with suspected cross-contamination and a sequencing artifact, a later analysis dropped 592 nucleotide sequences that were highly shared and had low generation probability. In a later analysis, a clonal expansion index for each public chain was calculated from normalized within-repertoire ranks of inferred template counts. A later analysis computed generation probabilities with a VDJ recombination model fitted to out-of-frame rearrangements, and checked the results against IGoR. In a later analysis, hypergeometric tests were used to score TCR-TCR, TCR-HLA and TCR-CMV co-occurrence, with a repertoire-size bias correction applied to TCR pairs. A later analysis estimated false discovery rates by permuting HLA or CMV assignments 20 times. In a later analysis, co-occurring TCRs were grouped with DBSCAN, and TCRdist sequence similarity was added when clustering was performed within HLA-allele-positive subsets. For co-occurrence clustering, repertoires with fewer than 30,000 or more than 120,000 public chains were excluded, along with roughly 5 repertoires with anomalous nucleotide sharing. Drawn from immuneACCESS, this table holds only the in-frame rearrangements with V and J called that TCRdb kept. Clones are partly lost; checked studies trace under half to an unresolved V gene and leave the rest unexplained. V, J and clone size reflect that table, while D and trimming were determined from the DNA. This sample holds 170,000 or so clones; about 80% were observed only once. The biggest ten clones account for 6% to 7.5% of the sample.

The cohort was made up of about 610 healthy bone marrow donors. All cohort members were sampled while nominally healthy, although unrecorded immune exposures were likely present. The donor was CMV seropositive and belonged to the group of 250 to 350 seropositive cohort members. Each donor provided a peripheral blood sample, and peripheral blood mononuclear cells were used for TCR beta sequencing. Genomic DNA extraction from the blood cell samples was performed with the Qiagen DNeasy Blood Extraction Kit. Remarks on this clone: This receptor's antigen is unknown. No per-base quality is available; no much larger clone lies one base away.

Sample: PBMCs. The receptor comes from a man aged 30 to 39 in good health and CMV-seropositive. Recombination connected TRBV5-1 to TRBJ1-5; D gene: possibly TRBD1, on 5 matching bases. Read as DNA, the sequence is TGCGCCAGCAGCTTGTTAGGGGATCAGCCCCAGCATTTT. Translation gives CASSLLGDQPQHF.